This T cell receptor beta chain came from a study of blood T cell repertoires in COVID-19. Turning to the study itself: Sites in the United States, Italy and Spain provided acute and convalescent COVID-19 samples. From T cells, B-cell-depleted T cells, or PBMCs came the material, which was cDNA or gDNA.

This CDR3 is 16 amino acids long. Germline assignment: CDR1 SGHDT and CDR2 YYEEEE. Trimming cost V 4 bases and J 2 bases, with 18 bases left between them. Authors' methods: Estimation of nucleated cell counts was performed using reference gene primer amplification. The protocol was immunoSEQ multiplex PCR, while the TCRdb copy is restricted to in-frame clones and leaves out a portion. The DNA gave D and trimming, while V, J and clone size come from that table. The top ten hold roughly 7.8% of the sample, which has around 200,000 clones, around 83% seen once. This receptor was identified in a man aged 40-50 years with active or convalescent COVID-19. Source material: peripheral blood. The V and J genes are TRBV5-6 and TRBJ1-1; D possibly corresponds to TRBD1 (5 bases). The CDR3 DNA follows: TGTGCCAGCAGCCGACGGGGGGACGTCGACAACACTGAAGCTTTCTTT. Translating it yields CASSRRGDVDNTEAFF.